Listed below are T cell receptor beta chains from one sample, sequenced in a study of T cells after yellow fever vaccination. TCRdb ran MiXCR on the 5' RACE reads and lists one entry per CDR3 protein. This table holds hundreds of thousands of distinct CDR3 sequences, 6.2% found once. The sample here was PBMCs, taken 5 days after the yellow fever booster vaccination. These receptors came from a man aged 25 to 45 who received the YFV17D yellow fever vaccine. Each CDR3 is given without its conserved first and last residue.

J gene	V gene	CDR3 protein
TRBJ2-3	TRBV4-2	ASSQWISGSPDTQY
TRBJ2-7	TRBV27	ASSLLAGGYLEQY
TRBJ2-1	TRBV20-1	SASRLAANNEQF
TRBJ2-6	TRBV19	ASSIGQGSGANVLT
TRBJ2-1	TRBV7-9	ATLLSASSYNEQF
TRBJ2-5	TRBV10-3	AISEGTDKETQY
TRBJ2-7	TRBV5-1	ASSLAGQGIHEQY
TRBJ2-5	TRBV18	ASSPPSRREGRETQY
TRBJ2-3	TRBV6-6	ASTGQRRDTQY
TRBJ2-7	TRBV29-1	SVLRTSGGYEQY